Listed here are 23 T cell receptor beta chains from one sample, sequenced in a study of post-analysis software for immune sequencing data. Whole-study findings and limits: With TRBV5-6, TRBV5-1 and TRBV20-1 included, about 5 TRBV segments were more frequent in patients than in controls.

Unique-molecular-identifier-tagged TCR beta cDNA libraries were used. MiXCR, run by TCRdb on the PCR reads, gives a single entry per CDR3 protein. The table records about 380,000 distinct CDR3 sequences, less than 35% of them present only once. These TCRs are of unknown antigen specificity. The sample was blood. These receptor sequences come from a girl aged 5 to 17 with multiple sclerosis.

Of note for this clonotype: A much bigger clone sits one base away, suggesting this may be a read error. The chain links TRBV9 to TRBJ2-5; 9 bases fit TRBD1. The germline CDR1 and CDR2 sequences are SGDLS and YYNGEE. The length of the CDR3 is 17 residues. In nucleotides, the CDR3 is TGTGCCGGCAGCGTATCTGGGACAGGGTCCCTTCTTGGAGAGCAGTACTTC. This sequence encodes CAGSVSGTGSLLGEQYF.

The chain joins TRBV6-2 or TRBV6-3 to TRBJ2-5, with D possibly TRBD1 on 6 matching bases. V was trimmed by 11 bases and J by 9 bases, leaving 19 bases between them. This CDR3 has 12 residues. CDR1 MNHEY and CDR2 SVGEGT come from the germline V gene. The chain's CDR3 is CAGGWGHGAQYF. CDR3 DNA sequence: TGTGCCGGCGGGTGGGGGCATGGGGCCCAGTACTTC.

The chain links TRBV7-9 to TRBJ1-6; 7 bases fit TRBD1. The V and J ends lost 5 bases and 0 bases, in that order; junction bases with no gene match: 16. This CDR3 comprises 20 residues. Germline CDR1 is SEHNR and CDR2 is FQNEAQ (reference sequence). This CDR3 is CASSADRAERRSSYNSPLHF. The DNA for the CDR3 is TGTGCCAGCAGCGCAGACAGGGCCGAGAGGCGAAGCTCCTATAATTCACCCCTCCACTTT.

The gene calls are TRBV28 and TRBJ2-5; no clear D. CDR1 and CDR2 (germline): MDHEN, SYDVKM. The CDR3 sequence is 14 residues long. Trimming cost V 3 bases and J 4 bases, with 12 bases left between them. The CDR3, as DNA: TGTGCCAGCAGTTTTTCCAGCACCCGAGAGACCCAGTACTTC. This gives the protein CASSFSSTRETQYF. Complete variable domain (other parts from reference TRBV28 and TRBJ2-5): DVKVTQSSRYLVKRTGEKVFLECVQDMDHENMFWYRQDPGLGLRLIYFSYDVKMKEKGDIPEGYSVSREKKERFSLILESASTNQTSMYLCASSFSSTRETQYFGPGTRLLVL.

This clonotype was observed a few times. The rearrangement uses TRBV7-9 and TRBJ1-2; maybe TRBD1 (5 bases). Germline CDR1 and CDR2: SEHNR and FQNEAQ (reference sequence). The CDR3 is made up of 14 amino acids. The germline V and J ends were trimmed by 5 bases and 3 bases, with 13 bases remaining between them. In nucleotides, the CDR3 is TGTGCCAGCAGCCGCAGGGAGTTTCACTATGGCTACACCTTC. This translates into CASSRREFHYGYTF.

Notes on this clonotype: A read error may account for a junction end that differs from germline. The rearrangement uses TRBV12-3 or TRBV12-4 and TRBJ2-3; D is ambiguous. The CDR3 sequence is 12 residues long. The CDR3 loop reads CASRTSTDTEYF. The CDR3 DNA reads as TGTGCCAGCAGGACGAGCACAGATACGGAGTATTTT.

V and J are TRBV25-1 and TRBJ1-6; maybe TRBD1 (6 bases). This CDR3 region has 13 residues. Looked up from germline, CDR1 is MGHDK and CDR2 is SYGVNS. V was trimmed by 5 bases and J by 5 bases, leaving 7 bases between them. The CDR3 sequence is CASSYRDNSPLHF. The DNA of the CDR3 is TGTGCCAGCAGTTACAGGGATAATTCACCCCTCCACTTT. The whole variable domain, remainder taken from reference TRBV25-1 and TRBJ1-6, is EADIYQTPRYLVIGTGKKITLECSQTMGHDKMYWYQQDPGMELHLIHYSYGVNSTEKGDLSSESTVSRIRTEHFPLTLESARPSHTSQYLCASSYRDNSPLHFGNGTRLTVT.

The chain uses TRBV5-1 and TRBJ2-2; D is perhaps TRBD1 (6 bases). CDR3 length: 14 amino acids. Trimming stripped 0 bases from V and 6 bases from J, with 9 bases between. CDR1 and CDR2 (germline): SGHRS, YFSETQ. CDR3 in DNA: TGCGCCAGCAGCTTGGGACAGGTCCCCGGGGAGCTGTTTTTT. It yields the protein CASSLGQVPGELFF.

The chain joins TRBV11-2 to TRBJ2-1; possible D gene TRBD2, 6 bases. V lost 6 bases and J 9 bases, leaving 21 bases between the germline ends. Germline CDR1 and CDR2: SGHAT and FQNNGV. The CDR3 contains 15 residues. CDR3 region: CASREVHPLRGEQFF. The CDR3 nucleotides are TGTGCCAGCAGAGAAGTCCACCCCCTGCGGGGTGAGCAGTTCTTC.

The V call is TRBV7-2, the J call TRBJ2-7; 10 bases align to TRBD2. With V trimmed by 5 bases and J by 2 bases, 15 bases remained unmatched. The CDR3 runs 18 residues. Per germline, CDR1 SGHTA and CDR2 FQGNSA. The DNA for the CDR3 is TGTGCCAGCAGCCAGAAGTCTGGGGGACTAGCGACGACCTACGAGCAGTACTTC. Protein product: CASSQKSGGLATTYEQYF.

The chain combines TRBV27 with TRBJ2-3, with D maybe TRBD2 (6 bases). Germline CDR1 MNHEY, CDR2 SMNVEV (reference sequence). CDR3 size: 15 residues. Trimming took off 6 bases at V and 0 bases at J, with 13 bases between the two ends. The CDR3 nucleotides read TGTGCCAGCAGGGCGTCCGGGACTAGCACAGATACGCAGTATTTT. This translates into CASRASGTSTDTQYF.

Points on this clonotype: At one boundary the junction diverges from the germline segment, which might be a read error. The CDR3 spells CASRAGQSNYGCTF. CDR3 DNA: TGTGCCAGCAGGGCGGGACAGAGTAACTATGGCTGCACCTTC. V gene TRBV28 combines with J gene TRBJ1-2; the match to TRBD1 covers 7 bases. Germline lookup yields CDR1 MDHEN and CDR2 SYDVKM. The CDR3 sequence is 14 residues long.

The chain combines TRBV6-8 with TRBJ1-5; D not resolved. V gave up 11 bases and J gave up 7 bases, with 18 bases separating them. In germline, CDR1 is MNHGY, CDR2 SAAAGT. The CDR3 consists of 13 residues. In DNA form, the CDR3 reads TGTGCCGGAGTCTCACGAGAGTACCAGCCCCAGCATTTT. This encodes CAGVSREYQPQHF.

This clonotype appeared many times. The CDR3 region is CASSLGRGGYNEQFF. The CDR3 bases are TGTGCCAGCAGTTTGGGGAGGGGGGGCTACAATGAGCAGTTCTTC. This chain links TRBV12-3 or TRBV12-4 with TRBJ2-1, with a tentative D call TRBD2 (7 bases). Trimming shortened V by 3 bases and J by 3 bases, and 12 bases separated the two germline ends. This CDR3 contains 15 residues.

The chain combines TRBV6-6 with TRBJ2-1, with 16 bases identical to TRBD2. CDR1 is MNHNY and CDR2 is SVGAGI in the germline V gene (reference sequence). The CDR3 has 17 amino acids. After removal of 6 bases from V and 8 bases from J, the junction contained 10 bases not matched to a gene. CDR3 DNA: TGTGCCAGCAGCACCCGAGGGACTAGCGGGGGGGCGGATGAGCAGTTCTTC. Translating gives CASSTRGTSGGADEQFF.

The V gene is TRBV29-1, the J gene TRBJ2-7; tentatively, D is TRBD2 (5 bases). CDR3 size: 14 residues. The germline V gene has CDR1 SQVTM and CDR2 ANQGSEA. The ends were cut back, 5 bases at V and 0 bases at J, with 14 bases in the middle. The CDR3 loop is CSVSGSASSYEQYF. DNA of the CDR3: TGCAGCGTTAGTGGTAGCGCGAGCTCCTACGAGCAGTACTTC.

Many counts were recorded for this clonotype. For the CDR3, the DNA is TGTGCCAGCACCCGTGGGGCTAGCGGGGACGATGAGCAGTTCTTC. Encoded protein: CASTRGASGDDEQFF. The chain combines TRBV2 with TRBJ2-1, with 9 bases matching TRBD2. J lost 8 bases, V lost 7 bases, and 12 bases had no gene match. This CDR3 region has 15 residues. Germline lookup yields CDR1 SNHLY and CDR2 FYNNEI.

The chain is built from TRBV20-1 and TRBJ2-1; TRBD2 matches at 11 bases. This CDR3 spans 15 amino acids. The V segment lost 2 bases and the J segment 2 bases; nucleotides outside the gene matches: 2. Looked up from germline, CDR1 is DFQATT and CDR2 is SNEGSKA (reference sequence). The CDR3 is CSARTSGGTYNEQFF. The CDR3 DNA is TGCAGTGCTAGAACTAGCGGGGGCACCTACAATGAGCAGTTCTTC.

This clonotype occurred a few times. J is TRBJ2-7 and V is TRBV3-1; D is ambiguous. Germline CDR1 is LGHDT and CDR2 is YNNKEL (reference sequence). Trimming removed 3 bases at V and 3 bases at J, with 18 bases between. The CDR3 loop spans 16 amino acids. CDR3 loop: CASSQIVEAYGYEQYF. The CDR3 DNA reads TGTGCCAGCAGCCAGATAGTCGAGGCATATGGCTACGAGCAGTACTTC.

This clonotype has only a few counts. This rearrangement joins TRBV29-1 to TRBJ2-3; D is unclear. The CDR3 sequence is 10 residues long. Germline values: CDR1 SQVTM, CDR2 ANQGSEA. Deletions cut 6 bases from V and 2 bases from J, with 3 bases between. The CDR3 reads CSVFTDTQYF. CDR3 nucleotide sequence: TGCAGCGTCTTCACAGATACGCAGTATTTT.

In its sample, this clonotype was seen once. This chain uses TRBV20-1 with TRBJ2-5; D is undetermined. CDR1 is DFQATT, CDR2 SNEGSKA, per germline (reference sequence). V lost 6 bases and J 5 bases, leaving 13 bases between the germline ends. CDR3 length equals 12 residues. CDR3 in DNA: TGCAGTGCCGAGACTCTCGGGGAGACCCAGTACTTC. The encoded protein is CSAETLGETQYF.

This clonotype was seen more than once but under ten times. The chain joins TRBV4-1 to TRBJ2-4; 11 bases fit TRBD1. Germline V CDR1 and CDR2: MGHRA, YSYEKL. V shed 3 bases, J shed 9 bases, and the junction held 4 bases outside the gene matches. The length of the CDR3 is 14 residues. The CDR3 sequence is CASSHSGQGVIQYF. CDR3 bases: TGCGCCAGCAGCCATTCGGGACAGGGGGTCATTCAGTACTTC.

The rearrangement uses TRBV5-1 and TRBJ2-1; D call uncertain. CDR1 is SGHRS and CDR2 is YFSETQ in the germline V gene. The CDR3 runs 16 residues. Trimming stripped 0 bases from V and 4 bases from J, with 14 bases between. The CDR3 DNA is TGCGCCAGCAGCTTGGCCGAGTTCTCCGTTTACAATGAGCAGTTCTTC. The encoded protein is CASSLAEFSVYNEQFF.